A single sample is the source of the 28 T cell receptor beta chains below, sequenced in a study of technical replicates of blood from a handful of donors. Clones were sequenced by immunoSEQ multiplex PCR, and TCRdb holds only the in-frame ones, with some missing. The table includes about 78,000 clones, 95% detected once. Material for sequencing was T cells isolated from PBMCs. These receptors all come from a human donor in good health.

The chain carries TRBV4-1 and TRBJ1-3; D is uncertain. Germline assignment: CDR1 MGHRA and CDR2 YSYEKL. Trimming left V 0 bases short and J 3 bases short, with 18 bases between. The CDR3 consists of 18 residues. The CDR3: CASSQDLAGRFFGNTIYF. CDR3 DNA: TGCGCCAGCAGCCAAGATTTGGCAGGCAGATTCTTTGGAAACACCATATATTTT.

The V call is TRBV6-5, the J call TRBJ2-2; D unresolved. CDR3 length: 13 amino acids. The germline V gene has CDR1 MNHEY and CDR2 SVGAGI. Between the trimmed V and J ends, which lost 5 bases and 7 bases, there was a span of 11 bases. The DNA of the CDR3 is TGTGCCAGCAGTCCAGTAGCCCGCGGGGAGCTGTTTTTT. Translated, it gives CASSPVARGELFF.

The gene calls are TRBV7-9 and TRBJ2-7; 13 bases are shared with TRBD2. This CDR3 contains 17 residues. Germline CDR1 reads SEHNR; CDR2 reads FQNEAQ (reference sequence). V gave up 5 bases and J gave up 5 bases; unmatched junction bases: 12. Written as DNA, the CDR3 is TGTGCCAGCAGCGGAGCGGCACCGGGACTAGCGGGGAACGAGCAGTACTTC. Translation: CASSGAAPGLAGNEQYF.

This chain uses TRBV28 with TRBJ2-7, with 11 bases identical to TRBD2. The V segment lost 5 bases and the J segment 4 bases; nucleotides outside the gene matches: 4. The germline CDR1 and CDR2 sequences are MDHEN and SYDVKM. This CDR3 comprises 14 residues. CDR3 DNA sequence: TGTGCCAGCAGTGGGACTAGCGGAGGGTACGAGCAGTACTTC. As protein: CASSGTSGGYEQYF. Supplemented by reference TRBV28 and TRBJ2-7, the full variable domain reads DVKVTQSSRYLVKRTGEKVFLECVQDMDHENMFWYRQDPGLGLRLIYFSYDVKMKEKGDIPEGYSVSREKKERFSLILESASTNQTSMYLCASSGTSGGYEQYFGPGTRLTVT.

CDR3 DNA: TGTGCCAGTAGTATTCCGGGTGTTCGCAATTCACCCCTCCACTTT. This codes for CASSIPGVRNSPLHF. The chain has TRBV19 and TRBJ1-6; D is undetermined. Germline CDR1 and CDR2: LNHDA and SQIVND (reference sequence). The V end lost 3 bases, the J end lost 7 bases, and 13 bases lay between the germline ends. The CDR3 consists of 15 residues.

The chain has TRBV9 and TRBJ2-2; 7 bases map to TRBD2. There are 16 residues in the CDR3. J gave up 7 bases and V 0 bases, and 9 bases lay outside the gene matches. Looked up from germline, CDR1 is SGDLS and CDR2 is YYNGEE. The CDR3 bases are TGTGCCAGCAGCGTAGCCCGGGGGGTTCGTAACGGGGAGCTGTTTTTT. It translates to CASSVARGVRNGELFF.

The rearrangement joins TRBV11-3 to TRBJ2-1; 10 nucleotides align to TRBD1. Germline V CDR1 and CDR2: SGHNT, YENEEA. CDR3 length: 14 residues. V lost 1 base and J lost 8; bases outside the gene matches: 2. The CDR3 sequence: CASSLGQGAYEQFF. DNA for the CDR3: TGTGCCAGCAGCTTAGGACAGGGGGCATATGAGCAGTTCTTC.

The chain is built from TRBV19 and TRBJ2-7; 13 nucleotides align to TRBD2. The CDR3 contains 19 residues. The germline V gene has CDR1 LNHDA and CDR2 SQIVND (reference sequence). V shed 2 bases and J 4 bases; nucleotides not matched to a gene: 14. The CDR3 spells CASSIRTSGGRRFVYEQYF. The CDR3 DNA reads TGTGCCAGTAGTATAAGGACTAGCGGGGGAAGGAGGTTCGTGTACGAGCAGTACTTC.

The CDR3 DNA is TGCGCCAGCAGCCAAGGACTAGCGGGTTCGAGGGAGCAGTACTTC. Its protein is CASSQGLAGSREQYF. V usage is TRBV4-1 and J usage is TRBJ2-7; 10 bases are shared with TRBD2. This CDR3 has 15 residues. Germline-derived CDR1 and CDR2 are MGHRA and YSYEKL. The J segment lost 7 bases and the V segment lost 1 base, leaving 7 bases of the junction unmatched.

V usage is TRBV5-1 and J usage is TRBJ2-7; TRBD2 might be the D (5 bases). This CDR3 contains 13 residues. Germline V gene lookup returns CDR1 SGHRS and CDR2 YFSETQ. V was cut by 4 bases and J by 3 bases, with 11 bases left in between. The CDR3 spells CASSTTRSYEQYF. In DNA, the CDR3 is TGCGCCAGCAGCACAACTAGAAGCTACGAGCAGTACTTC.

The chain carries TRBV5-4 and TRBJ1-2; D uncertain. The CDR3 is 14 amino acids. Germline values: CDR1 SGHNT, CDR2 YYREEE (reference sequence). Trimming left V 1 base short and J 8 bases short, with 15 bases between. CDR3: CASSLSPASRGYTF. DNA for the CDR3: TGTGCCAGCAGCTTGAGTCCAGCCTCGAGGGGCTACACCTTC.

The genes are TRBV5-4 and TRBJ1-1; no reliable D call. V was cut by 1 base and J by 4 bases, with 8 bases left in between. This CDR3 comprises 13 residues. In germline, CDR1 is SGHNT, CDR2 YYREEE (reference sequence). The CDR3 DNA is TGTGCCAGCAGCTTGTTAACGGGCACTGAAGCTTTCTTT. Protein sequence: CASSLLTGTEAFF.

The chain joins TRBV11-2 to TRBJ1-5; a weak D match, TRBD1 (5 bases). Trimming shortened V by 4 bases and J by 7 bases, and 11 bases separated the two germline ends. The CDR3 loop spans 13 amino acids. Germline CDR1 and CDR2: SGHAT and FQNNGV. The CDR3 loop reads CASSSAGDQPQHF. The CDR3 DNA is TGTGCCAGCAGCTCAGCGGGGGACCAGCCCCAGCATTTT.

V usage is TRBV4-1 and J usage is TRBJ1-3; possible D gene TRBD1, 6 bases. The CDR3 covers 20 residues. Trimming cost V 0 bases and J 0 bases, with 21 bases left between them. The germline V gene has CDR1 MGHRA and CDR2 YSYEKL. The CDR3 sequence: CASSQDGRGGLDLSGNTIYF. The CDR3 DNA reads as TGCGCCAGCAGCCAAGATGGGCGGGGGGGGCTTGATCTCTCTGGAAACACCATATATTTT.

The chain employs TRBV2 and TRBJ2-5, with a tentative D call TRBD2 (5 bases). V lost 5 bases and J 0 bases, leaving 10 bases between the germline ends. The germline CDR1 and CDR2 sequences are SNHLY and FYNNEI. The CDR3 sequence is 14 residues long. The CDR3 protein is CASSPQRDQETQYF. CDR3 bases: TGTGCCAGCAGTCCTCAGAGGGACCAAGAGACCCAGTACTTC.

The chain is built from TRBV28 and TRBJ2-7; TRBD2 matches at 11 bases. With 6 bases clipped from V and 2 bases from J, the junction kept 12 bases outside the gene matches. The CDR3 has 17 amino acids. The germline CDR1 and CDR2 sequences are MDHEN and SYDVKM. CDR3 coding DNA: TGTGCCAGCAGATCTGAACTAGCGGGAGCCAGAACCTACGAGCAGTACTTC. This translates into CASRSELAGARTYEQYF.

The rearrangement links TRBV6-1 to TRBJ1-2, with 10 bases fitting TRBD1. This CDR3 comprises 14 residues. Germline CDR1 and CDR2: MNHNS and SASEGT. With V trimmed by 4 bases and J by 1 base, 0 bases remained unmatched. The CDR3 spells CASSGTGGNYGYTF. CDR3 in DNA: TGTGCCAGCAGTGGGACAGGGGGTAACTATGGCTACACCTTC.

CDR3 residues: CASSLLMTSGGADTQYF. CDR3 coding DNA: TGCGCCAGCAGCTTACTGATGACTAGCGGGGGGGCAGATACGCAGTATTTT. The chain has TRBV5-1 and TRBJ2-3; 14 bases are a match to TRBD2. CDR1 is SGHRS and CDR2 is YFSETQ in the germline V gene. CDR3 length: 17 amino acids. J lost 4 bases, V lost 2 bases, and 6 bases had no gene match.

The chain uses TRBV10-3 and TRBJ2-2; 9 nucleotides match TRBD1. With V trimmed by 8 bases and J by 6 bases, 10 bases remained unmatched. Germline assignment: CDR1 ENHRY and CDR2 SYGVKD. This CDR3 has 15 residues. The CDR3 protein is CAIAQGAIVAGELFF. DNA of the CDR3: TGTGCCATCGCACAGGGGGCGATTGTCGCCGGGGAGCTGTTTTTT.

V is TRBV28 and J is TRBJ2-1, with 7 bases lining up with TRBD1. The germline V gene has CDR1 MDHEN and CDR2 SYDVKM. This CDR3 comprises 14 residues. V trimming: 6 bases; J trimming: 4 bases; junction bases outside the gene matches: 6. The CDR3 nucleotides are TGTGCCAGCAGCTCCCCGGGACAGTACAATGAGCAGTTCTTC. Residues: CASSSPGQYNEQFF.

This clone was seen just once. The chain links TRBV11-3 to TRBJ2-5; no clear D gene. Per the germline V gene, CDR1 is SGHNT and CDR2 is YENEEA. V lost 5 bases and J 5 bases, leaving 12 bases between the germline ends. This CDR3 comprises 13 residues. CDR3 DNA sequence: TGTGCCAGCAGCACACCTCTCTGGGAGACCCAGTACTTC. Protein sequence: CASSTPLWETQYF. Drawing the rest from reference TRBV11-3 and TRBJ2-5, the complete variable domain is EAGVVQSPRYKIIEKKQPVAFWCNPISGHNTLYWYLQNLGQGPELLIRYENEEAVDDSQLPKDRFSAERLKGVDSTLKIQPAELGDSAVYLCASSTPLWETQYFGPGTRLLVL.

V gene TRBV4-1 combines with J gene TRBJ2-5; D might be TRBD1 (5 bases). Trimming cost V 4 bases and J 5 bases, with 14 bases left between them. This CDR3 comprises 14 residues. Germline V gives CDR1 MGHRA, CDR2 YSYEKL. DNA for the CDR3: TGCGCCAGCAGCCGGATCAGGGTATTCGAGACCCAGTACTTC. Its translation: CASSRIRVFETQYF.

CDR3: CASSPRAGGFEQFF. In DNA, the CDR3 is TGCGCCAGCAGTCCTCGGGCGGGAGGGTTCGAGCAGTTCTTC. The genes are TRBV4-1 and TRBJ2-1; TRBD2 agrees at 9 bases. This CDR3 is built from 14 residues. V gave up 6 bases and J gave up 10 bases; unmatched junction bases: 10. Germline CDR1 reads MGHRA; CDR2 reads YSYEKL.

The V gene is TRBV28, the J gene TRBJ1-1; 8 bases are shared with TRBD1. The junction had 13 bases not matched to a gene; V was cut back by 4 bases and J by 0 bases. This CDR3 has 18 amino acids. CDR1 MDHEN and CDR2 SYDVKM come from the germline V gene. DNA of the CDR3: TGTGCCAGCAGTTCGGGACAGGCGTATACGAACATGAACACTGAAGCTTTCTTT. Its protein product is CASSSGQAYTNMNTEAFF.

The CDR3: CASSLGLAVYNEQFF. CDR3 bases: TGTGCCAGCAGCTTAGGTTTAGCGGTCTACAATGAGCAGTTCTTC. The rearrangement joins TRBV11-3 to TRBJ2-1; tentative D call: TRBD2 (6 bases). This CDR3 spans 15 amino acids. The germline CDR1 and CDR2 sequences are SGHNT and YENEEA. The germline V and J ends were trimmed by 1 base and 3 bases, with 10 bases remaining between them.

The rearrangement links TRBV30 to TRBJ1-2; D is uncertain. Trimming took off 0 bases at V and 4 bases at J, with 6 bases between the two ends. Germline CDR1 and CDR2: GTSNPN and SVGIG (reference sequence). This CDR3 has 12 residues. The CDR3: CAWSVRFYGYTF. The CDR3 DNA follows: TGTGCCTGGAGTGTTCGGTTCTATGGCTACACCTTC. Supplemented by reference TRBV30 and TRBJ1-2, the full variable domain reads SQTIHQWPATLVQPVGSPLSLECTVEGTSNPNLYWYRQAAGRGLQLLFYSVGIGQISSEVPQNLSASRPQDRQFILSSKKLLLSDSGFYLCAWSVRFYGYTFGSGTRLTVV.

The rearrangement links TRBV19 to TRBJ1-1; TRBD1 aligns across 8 bases. The germline V gene encodes CDR1 LNHDA and CDR2 SQIVND (reference sequence). The junction had 9 bases not matched to a gene; V was cut back by 4 bases and J by 8 bases. The CDR3 is made up of 14 amino acids. CDR3 DNA sequence: TGTGCCAGTAGTAGCCACCCACGACAGGGGGAAGCTTTCTTT. Translating it yields CASSSHPRQGEAFF.

The gene calls are TRBV6-6 and TRBJ2-7; tentative D call: TRBD1 (6 bases). Trimming removed 5 bases from V and 4 bases from J, with 12 bases in between. The CDR3 is 13 amino acids. Germline CDR1 reads MNHNY; CDR2 reads SVGAGI (reference sequence). The CDR3 loop reads CASSLGHRYEQYF. Written as DNA, the CDR3 is TGTGCCAGCAGTCTGGGACATCGGTACGAGCAGTACTTC.